A single sample gave rise to the 26 T cell receptor beta chains below, sequenced in a study of cytomegalovirus exposure and HLA in healthy donors (dated by TCRdb to the late 2010s). Libraries were built with the immunoSEQ multiplex PCR assay. For the multiplex PCR, a mixture combining 60 forward primers for TCR Vbeta segments and 13 reverse primers for TCR Jbeta segments was used. As stored in TCRdb, this immuneACCESS dataset retains in-frame rearrangements with V and J assigned. A fraction of the clones does not appear; measured against another copy, unresolved V genes explain less than half of the discrepancy, and the remainder lacks a known reason. The sample table records about 57,000 clones; approximately 80% of these occur just once. Roughly 4.5% of the sample goes to the ten largest clones. The sample taken for sequencing was PBMCs. Receptor source: a man aged 25 to 40 in good health and CMV-seronegative.

The V and J genes are TRBV9 and TRBJ1-4; a weak D match, TRBD1 (6 bases). Germline values: CDR1 SGDLS, CDR2 YYNGEE. Trimming cost V 0 bases and J 5 bases, with 11 bases left between them. The CDR3 totals 15 residues. CDR3 coding DNA: TGTGCCAGCAGCGTAGGGGGGCTCTTAAATGAAAAACTGTTTTTT. Its protein is CASSVGGLLNEKLFF.

This chain links TRBV5-1 with TRBJ2-3; 8 bases map to TRBD2. V lost 0 bases to trimming and J lost 1 base; unmatched junction nucleotides: 1. There are 15 residues in the CDR3. Germline V gene data show CDR1 as SGHRS and CDR2 as YFSETQ. In DNA form, the CDR3 reads TGCGCCAGCAGCTTGGCGCGGGAGGGCACAGATACGCAGTATTTT. This translates into CASSLAREGTDTQYF.

CDR3 protein: CASSSPGGDYGYTF. CDR3 DNA: TGTGCCAGCAGCTCCCCGGGGGGGGACTATGGCTACACCTTC. The rearrangement joins TRBV7-2 to TRBJ1-2; perhaps TRBD1 as D (5 bases). This CDR3 has 14 amino acids. Trimming pared 4 bases from V and 3 bases from J, leaving 12 bases between. CDR1 SGHTA and CDR2 FQGNSA come from the germline V gene. Combining the CDR3 with reference TRBV7-2 and TRBJ1-2 gives the whole variable domain GAGVSQSPSNKVTEKGKDVELRCDPISGHTALYWYRQSLGQGLEFLIYFQGNSAPDKSGLPSDRFSAERTGGSVSTLTIQRTQQEDSAVYLCASSSPGGDYGYTFGSGTRLTVV.

The chain uses TRBV30 and TRBJ2-3; D is unresolved. This CDR3 is 14 amino acids long. Germline CDR1 and CDR2: GTSNPN and SVGIG (reference sequence). V lost 1 base to trimming and J lost 1 base, with 9 bases between them. CDR3 in amino acids: CAWSDGQGTDTQYF. The CDR3 DNA reads TGTGCCTGGAGTGATGGGCAGGGCACAGATACGCAGTATTTT. Based on the CDR3 plus reference TRBV30 and TRBJ2-3, the full variable domain is SQTIHQWPATLVQPVGSPLSLECTVEGTSNPNLYWYRQAAGRGLQLLFYSVGIGQISSEVPQNLSASRPQDRQFILSSKKLLLSDSGFYLCAWSDGQGTDTQYFGPGTRLTVL.

The rearrangement uses TRBV19 and TRBJ2-3; the D gene is possibly TRBD2 (6 bases). This CDR3 has 13 amino acids. V lost 5 bases, J lost 5 bases, and 11 bases lay in between. Germline CDR1 LNHDA, CDR2 SQIVND (reference sequence). The CDR3 protein is CASSLRRGDTQYF. CDR3 nucleotides: TGTGCCAGTAGTCTCCGGAGGGGAGATACGCAGTATTTT.

The V call is TRBV9, the J call TRBJ2-7; the D is unclear. Germline V gene data show CDR1 as SGDLS and CDR2 as YYNGEE. Trimming left V 0 bases short and J 3 bases short, with 7 bases between. CDR3 size: 13 residues. The CDR3: CASSVATNYEQYF. The CDR3 nucleotides are TGTGCCAGCAGCGTAGCTACCAACTACGAGCAGTACTTC.

The chain employs TRBV9 and TRBJ2-5; D perhaps matches TRBD1 (5 bases). V lost 3 bases to trimming and J lost 2 bases, with 11 bases between them. The CDR3 is made up of 14 amino acids. Germline CDR1 SGDLS, CDR2 YYNGEE. CDR3 sequence: CASSGPKGQETQYF. CDR3 DNA sequence: TGTGCCAGCAGCGGGCCTAAGGGGCAAGAGACCCAGTACTTC.

The chain uses TRBV10-3 and TRBJ2-1, with a tentative D call TRBD2 (5 bases). Germline V gives CDR1 ENHRY, CDR2 SYGVKD. The CDR3 totals 14 residues. Deletions cut 6 bases from V and 7 bases from J, with 16 bases between. In nucleotides, the CDR3 is TGTGCCATCAGGGGTAGCGCCCTCGGGAATGAGCAGTTCTTC. It codes for CAIRGSALGNEQFF.

The rearrangement uses TRBV9 and TRBJ1-3; the match to TRBD1 covers 7 bases. The trim removed 4 bases at V and 3 bases at J, leaving 4 bases unmatched. Germline V lookup: CDR1 SGDLS, CDR2 YYNGEE. There are 14 residues in the CDR3. The CDR3 DNA reads as TGTGCCAGCAGCACCAGGGACAGTGGAAACACCATATATTTT. Translating gives CASSTRDSGNTIYF.

V is TRBV5-4 and J is TRBJ2-6, with TRBD2 as a possible D gene (7 bases). The V end lost 3 bases, the J end lost 4 bases, and 11 bases lay between the germline ends. This CDR3 is built from 15 residues. Germline loops: CDR1 SGHNT, CDR2 YYREEE (reference sequence). This CDR3 reads CASSSGGAGANVLTF. The CDR3 nucleotides are TGTGCCAGCAGCTCGGGGGGCGCCGGGGCCAACGTCCTGACTTTC.

The chain has TRBV5-8 and TRBJ2-3; 7 bases are shared with TRBD1. The CDR3 consists of 15 residues. V shed 0 bases and J 3 bases; nucleotides not matched to a gene: 4. Germline V gene lookup returns CDR1 SGHTS and CDR2 YDEGEE. The CDR3 loop is CASSLVAGGTDTQYF. The CDR3 DNA is TGTGCCAGCAGCTTGGTGGCAGGGGGTACAGATACGCAGTATTTT.

The J gene is TRBJ1-1, the V gene TRBV7-9; tentatively, D is TRBD1 (5 bases). In germline, CDR1 is SEHNR, CDR2 FQNEAQ (reference sequence). The CDR3 spans 14 residues. V gave up 5 bases and J gave up 5 bases, with 15 bases separating them. The CDR3 DNA follows: TGTGCCAGCAGCCAGGGACGGGCGGGGACTGAAGCTTTCTTT. It encodes CASSQGRAGTEAFF.

The chain has TRBV4-3 and TRBJ2-1; 11 bases fit TRBD2. V dropped 4 bases and J dropped 7; count of bases not matched to a gene: 6. This CDR3 has 15 residues. Germline V gene lookup returns CDR1 LGHNA and CDR2 YSLEER. CDR3 sequence reads: CASSPLAGEWNEQFF. In nucleotides, the CDR3 is TGCGCCAGCAGCCCACTAGCGGGAGAATGGAATGAGCAGTTCTTC.

This clone occurred a few times. This chain links TRBV6-5 with TRBJ2-7; maybe TRBD1 (5 bases). The length of the CDR3 is 14 residues. Germline V CDR1 and CDR2: MNHEY, SVGAGI. Trimming took off 0 bases at V and 6 bases at J, with 12 bases between the two ends. The CDR3 region is CASSYSGAGREQYF. In nucleotides, the CDR3 is TGTGCCAGCAGTTACTCTGGGGCAGGGCGCGAGCAGTACTTC.

V gene TRBV5-4 combines with J gene TRBJ2-5; TRBD1 aligns across 9 bases. This CDR3 contains 14 residues. Germline CDR1 reads SGHNT; CDR2 reads YYREEE (reference sequence). Trimming at V came to 3 bases and at J to 2 bases, leaving 2 bases not matched to a gene. This chain's CDR3 is CASSWGTGQETQYF. The CDR3 region has the DNA TGTGCCAGCAGCTGGGGGACAGGGCAAGAGACCCAGTACTTC.

With regard to this clone: The sample contains more than one DNA sequence encoding this CDR3. The V and J genes are TRBV6-1 and TRBJ1-2; D remains ambiguous. Germline V gives CDR1 MNHNS, CDR2 SASEGT. CDR3 length: 13 amino acids. V lost 6 bases and J 0 bases, leaving 8 bases between the germline ends. CDR3 protein: CASSSGANYGYTF. The CDR3 DNA is TGTGCCAGCAGCTCGGGTGCTAACTATGGCTACACCTTC.

A single count supports this clone. The chain has TRBV11-2 and TRBJ2-5, with TRBD1 matching 8 bases. The CDR3 has 14 amino acids. Germline CDR1 is SGHAT and CDR2 is FQNNGV. With V trimmed by 5 bases and J by 4 bases, 6 bases remained unmatched. The CDR3 region is CASSIGQGGETQYF. The CDR3 DNA is TGTGCCAGCAGCATTGGACAGGGAGGAGAGACCCAGTACTTC.

The genes are TRBV4-3 and TRBJ2-7; 8 bases fit TRBD2. This CDR3 contains 16 residues. With 1 base clipped from V and 3 bases from J, the junction kept 8 bases outside the gene matches. Per the germline V gene, CDR1 is LGHNA and CDR2 is YSLEER. The CDR3: CASSQVGGGGNYEQYF. CDR3 nucleotide sequence: TGCGCCAGCAGCCAAGTTGGTGGCGGGGGGAACTACGAGCAGTACTTC.

This sequence joins TRBV7-8 and TRBJ1-2, with TRBD1 matching 8 bases. The V gene end was trimmed by 5 bases and the J gene end by 8 bases; junction bases not matched to a gene: 7. The germline CDR1 and CDR2 sequences are SGHVS and FQNEAQ. CDR3 length equals 13 residues. The CDR3 DNA sequence: TGTGCCAGCAGCCTCGACAGGGGTATCGGCTACACCTTC. Protein: CASSLDRGIGYTF.

The chain combines TRBV15 with TRBJ2-1; perhaps TRBD2 as D (5 bases). This CDR3 spans 15 amino acids. The ends were cut back, 2 bases at V and 9 bases at J, with 17 bases in the middle. Germline assignment: CDR1 LNHNV and CDR2 YYDKDF (reference sequence). CDR3 DNA: TGTGCCACCAGCAGATCTAGCCCCGGCCCGGGTGAGCAGTTCTTC. Protein sequence: CATSRSSPGPGEQFF.

The chain joins TRBV27 to TRBJ1-5; perhaps TRBD1 as D (6 bases). Germline-derived CDR1 and CDR2 are MNHEY and SMNVEV (reference sequence). This CDR3 region has 17 residues. With 5 bases removed from V and 2 bases from J, the gap between germline ends came to 19 bases. CDR3 sequence (DNA): TGTGCCAGCAGTACGTGGACAGACCTCGCTGGCAATCAGCCCCAGCATTTT. Its translation: CASSTWTDLAGNQPQHF.

This clone was counted between two and nine times. The rearrangement uses TRBV5-1 and TRBJ2-2; D uncertain. Germline CDR1 reads SGHRS; CDR2 reads YFSETQ. V was shortened by 1 base and J by 3 bases, with 7 bases between the two germline ends. The CDR3 loop spans 14 amino acids. CDR3 in amino acids: CASSLQVDTGELFF. As DNA, the CDR3 is TGCGCCAGCAGCTTGCAGGTAGACACCGGGGAGCTGTTTTTT.

The chain employs TRBV30 and TRBJ2-1; D is undetermined. The germline CDR1 and CDR2 sequences are GTSNPN and SVGIG (reference sequence). Trimming left V 8 bases short and J 0 bases short, with 17 bases between. This CDR3 has 15 residues. The CDR3, as DNA: TGTGCCGGGAACCCTCAATCTAGCTCCTACAATGAGCAGTTCTTC. Protein product: CAGNPQSSSYNEQFF.

The V call is TRBV7-2, the J call TRBJ2-1; D perhaps matches TRBD2 (5 bases). There are 18 residues in the CDR3. Germline V CDR1 and CDR2: SGHTA, FQGNSA. Trimming removed 3 bases at V and 3 bases at J, with 21 bases between. This chain's CDR3 is CASSFTTMRVPLYNEQFF. In DNA, the CDR3 is TGTGCCAGCAGCTTCACCACAATGAGGGTACCCCTCTACAATGAGCAGTTCTTC.

The rearrangement links TRBV27 to TRBJ1-3; D is unresolved. Looked up from germline, CDR1 is MNHEY and CDR2 is SMNVEV (reference sequence). The CDR3 has 15 residues. V shed 2 bases and J shed 4 bases, with 12 bases lying between them. CDR3 region: CASSLSGLPGNTIYF. The CDR3 DNA reads as TGTGCCAGCAGTTTAAGCGGCCTTCCGGGAAACACCATATATTTT.

The chain couples TRBV6-4 to TRBJ2-1; 7 nucleotides line up with TRBD2. With 0 bases clipped from V and 10 bases from J, the junction kept 12 bases outside the gene matches. Germline values: CDR1 MRHNA, CDR2 SNTAGT. This CDR3 contains 16 residues. In DNA form, the CDR3 reads TGTGCCAGCAGTGACTCGGTTGGAGACAAGGGAGGGGAGCAGTTCTTC. Translation: CASSDSVGDKGGEQFF.